This T cell receptor delta chain originates from a study of gamma-delta chains in newborns, infants, children. Whole-study context: Microbial exposure reportedly drives polyclonal innate γδ T cell expansion after birth.

TCRdb reran clone calling via CATT on the reads. The table records 10,000 or so delta-chain clones, roughly 3.5% of them present only once. V was pared by 0 bases and J by 0 bases, with 13 bases between. Per germline, CDR1 GEAIGNYY and CDR2 EKD. The CDR3 is 16 residues long. Sample: blood. V and J are TRDV2 and TRDJ1; TRDD3 is a possible D gene (5 bases). The TCR sequence derives from a child who was a newborn, infant or young child, either healthy, febrile or measles-vaccinated (not recorded which). The CDR3 protein is CACDTVGEIYTDKLIF. DNA of the CDR3: TGTGCCTGTGACACCGTAGGGGAGATTTACACCGATAAACTCATCTTT.